This TCR beta chain originates from a study of PD-L1 blockade in urothelial cancer. This CDR3 is 13 amino acids long. J was trimmed by 4 bases and V by 6 bases; bases with no gene match: 1. Looked up from germline, CDR1 is MNHEY and CDR2 is SMNVEV (reference sequence). Noted time point: peripheral blood 6 weeks after treatment start. Patients' cancers were locally advanced or metastatic urothelial carcinomas. The investigators introduced synthetic TCR analog templates into each PCR as spikes. TCRdb's copy holds only in-frame clones and misses some; the assay was immunoSEQ multiplex PCR. The data hold some 120,000 clones, with approximately 90% observed a single time.

The J gene is TRBJ1-4, the V gene TRBV27, with 8 bases that match TRBD1. This receptor was identified in a man in his fifties or sixties with urothelial cancer. This material consisted of PBMCs, taken around atezolizumab (anti-PD-L1) treatment. The CDR3: CASRGQGNEKLFF. In nucleotides, the CDR3 is TGTGCCAGCAGAGGACAGGGTAATGAAAAACTGTTTTTT.